A single sample gave rise to the 10 T cell receptor beta chains below, sequenced in a study of shared clonotypes between healthy human individuals. Assay used: immunoSEQ multiplex PCR; TCRdb lists only in-frame clones, some missing. The table records hundreds of thousands of clones, about three quarters of them present only once. The sequenced material came from memory CD4+ T cells sorted from blood. Documented subset: CD45RA-negative fraction. Source of these receptors: a woman in her twenties or thirties in good health.

In this sample, this clone turned up many times. The chain has TRBV5-1 and TRBJ1-5, with D perhaps TRBD1 (5 bases). The CDR3 extends over 14 amino acids. Germline CDR1 and CDR2: SGHRS and YFSETQ. Trimming left V 2 bases short and J 3 bases short, with 9 bases between. As DNA, the CDR3 is TGCGCCAGCAGCTTAGGGGACCTCAATCAGCCCCAGCATTTT. This gives the protein CASSLGDLNQPQHF.

The chain combines TRBV5-1 with TRBJ2-7; tentative D call: TRBD2 (5 bases). This CDR3 is built from 15 residues. Germline V gene lookup returns CDR1 SGHRS and CDR2 YFSETQ. Trimming pared 0 bases from V and 5 bases from J, leaving 15 bases between. CDR3 nucleotides: TGCGCCAGCAGCTTGGAAGCGGAGGAGTTCGACGAGCAGTACTTC. Protein product: CASSLEAEEFDEQYF.

The rearrangement uses TRBV7-6 and TRBJ2-7, with TRBD1 matching over 11 bases. Germline CDR1 is SGHVS and CDR2 is FNYEAQ. There are 15 residues in the CDR3. The V gene end was trimmed by 9 bases and the J gene end by 2 bases; junction bases not matched to a gene: 9. CDR3 region: CASSVGTGGPYEQYF. CDR3 nucleotide sequence: TGTGCCAGTTCCGTGGGGACAGGGGGTCCCTACGAGCAGTACTTC.

DNA for the CDR3: TGTGCCAGCAGCAAAGAGGGTGGGTCCTACGAGCAGTACTTC. Protein: CASSKEGGSYEQYF. This rearrangement joins TRBV21-1 to TRBJ2-7. TRBV21-1 is given as a pseudogene. CDR3 length equals 14 residues.

This clone was observed a single time. The genes are TRBV28 and TRBJ2-7, with 7 bases lining up with TRBD2. CDR1 is MDHEN and CDR2 is SYDVKM in the germline V gene. CDR3 length: 15 amino acids. V gave up 2 bases and J gave up 4 bases; unmatched junction bases: 8. CDR3 in DNA: TGTGCCAGCAGTTTAGGCGGGAGCGGTTTATACGAGCAGTACTTC. Translation gives CASSLGGSGLYEQYF.

This clone was seen just once. This chain connects TRBV2 to TRBJ2-7; D uncertain. Germline CDR1 is SNHLY and CDR2 is FYNNEI. CDR3 length: 11 residues. V was shortened by 10 bases and J by 4 bases, with 11 bases between the two germline ends. CDR3 sequence reads: CATGGGYEQYF. The CDR3 DNA is TGTGCCACGGGCGGTGGTTACGAGCAGTACTTC. The full variable domain, its missing parts supplied by reference TRBV2 and TRBJ2-7, is EPEVTQTPSHQVTQMGQEVILRCVPISNHLYFYWYRQILGQKVEFLVSFYNNEISEKSEIFDDQFSVERPDGSNFTLKIRSTKLEDSAMYFCATGGGYEQYFGPGTRLTVT.

This chain joins TRBV5-1 and TRBJ1-3; 10 nucleotides agree with TRBD1. Trimming took 4 bases from V and 0 from J; bases not matched to a gene: 4. CDR1 and CDR2 (germline): SGHRS, YFSETQ. The CDR3 sequence is 16 residues long. For the CDR3, the DNA is TGCGCCAGCAGCCAAAGGACAGGGGGCTCTGGAAACACCATATATTTT. Translation: CASSQRTGGSGNTIYF.

J is TRBJ1-5 and V is TRBV19, with 9 bases aligning to TRBD1. The CDR3 runs 15 residues. Germline CDR1 reads LNHDA; CDR2 reads SQIVND (reference sequence). V trimming: 4 bases; J trimming: 6 bases; junction bases outside the gene matches: 7. The CDR3 DNA sequence: TGTGCCAGTAGTACCTTTGGACAGGGGACTCAGCCCCAGCATTTT. Protein sequence: CASSTFGQGTQPQHF.

This chain joins TRBV5-6 and TRBJ1-2, with 8 bases aligning to TRBD1. Germline-derived CDR1 and CDR2 are SGHDT and YYEEEE. There are 17 residues in the CDR3. Germline trimming cut 4 bases from V and 8 bases from J; bases unmatched to any gene: 19. CDR3: CASSLTRYETGAEGYTF. In nucleotides, the CDR3 is TGTGCCAGCAGCCTAACGAGATACGAGACAGGGGCTGAAGGCTACACCTTC.

This chain links TRBV4-1 with TRBJ2-7; 14 bases match TRBD2. Germline assignment: CDR1 MGHRA and CDR2 YSYEKL. This CDR3 has 17 amino acids. V was pared by 4 bases and J by 3 bases, with 8 bases of the junction left unmatched. CDR3 sequence: CASSLGTSGSSGYEQYF. The CDR3 DNA sequence: TGCGCCAGCAGCCTCGGGACTAGCGGGAGCTCGGGCTACGAGCAGTACTTC.